This T cell receptor (beta chain) was retrieved from a study of T-cell reconstitution after alpha-beta-depleted transplantation in children. This clonotype was recorded many times. Its cognate antigen is unknown. Germline V gene lookup returns CDR1 SGHTA and CDR2 FQGNSA. V lost 5 bases, J lost 2 bases, and 12 bases lay in between. The CDR3 has 14 amino acids. General study findings and limits: Newly made T cells mostly supplied T-cell counts and diversity one year after transplant.

Unique molecular identifiers were incorporated when the TCRbeta library was constructed. TCRdb ran MiXCR on the PCR reads and lists one entry per CDR3 protein. The sample lists 65,000 to 85,000 distinct CDR3 sequences; 9.5% to 13% were seen once. The sample here was PBMCs, taken before TCRalphabeta/CD19-depleted stem cell transplant. J is TRBJ1-1 and V is TRBV7-2, with D possibly TRBD1 on 5 matching bases. The source of this sequence is a boy aged 10-17 years with acute myeloid leukemia, due to receive a stem cell transplant. CDR3 protein: CASSRGRINTEAFF. The DNA of the CDR3 is TGTGCCAGCAGCCGGGGACGGATAAACACTGAAGCTTTCTTT.